This TCR beta chain stems from a study of shared clonotypes between healthy human individuals. Data came from immunoSEQ multiplex PCR; TCRdb stores just in-frame clones and leaves some out. The sample includes some 1,600,000 clones, nearly 99% of them seen just once. This clone was detected only a few times. The sample has other DNA sequences that encode this CDR3 too. CDR1 and CDR2 from the germline V gene are SEHNR and FQNEAQ (reference sequence). V gave up 4 bases and J gave up 4 bases; unmatched junction bases: 1. The CDR3 is made up of 13 amino acids. The sequenced sample was naive CD4+ T cells sorted from blood. Sample subset: CD45RA+ positively selected. The chain combines TRBV7-9 with TRBJ2-1, with 7 positions matching TRBD1. The TCR originated in a man aged 25-45 years in good health. CDR3 sequence reads: CASSSGQYNEQFF. The CDR3, as DNA: TGTGCCAGCAGCTCGGGACAGTACAATGAGCAGTTCTTC.